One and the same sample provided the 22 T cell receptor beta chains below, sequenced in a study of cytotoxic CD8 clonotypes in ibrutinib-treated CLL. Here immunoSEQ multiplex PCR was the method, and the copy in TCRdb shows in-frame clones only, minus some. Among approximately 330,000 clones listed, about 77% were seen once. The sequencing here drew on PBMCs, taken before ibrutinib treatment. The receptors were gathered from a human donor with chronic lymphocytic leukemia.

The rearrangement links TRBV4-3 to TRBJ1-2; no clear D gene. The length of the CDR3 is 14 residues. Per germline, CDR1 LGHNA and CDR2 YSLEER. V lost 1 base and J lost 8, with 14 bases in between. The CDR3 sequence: CASSQGARGRGYTF. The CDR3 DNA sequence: TGCGCCAGCAGCCAAGGGGCCCGAGGACGGGGCTACACCTTC.

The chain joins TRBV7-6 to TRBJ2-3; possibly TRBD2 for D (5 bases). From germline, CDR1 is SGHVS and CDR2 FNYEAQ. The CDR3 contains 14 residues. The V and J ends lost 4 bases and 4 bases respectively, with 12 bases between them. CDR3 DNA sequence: TGTGCCAGCAGCTCAGACTATTCTCCAGATACGCAGTATTTT. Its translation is CASSSDYSPDTQYF.

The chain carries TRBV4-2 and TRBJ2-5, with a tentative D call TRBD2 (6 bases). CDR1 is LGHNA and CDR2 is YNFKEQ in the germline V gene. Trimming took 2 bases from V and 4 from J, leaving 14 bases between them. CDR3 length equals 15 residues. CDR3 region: CASSQSLAVRETQYF. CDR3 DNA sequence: TGTGCCAGCAGCCAAAGTTTAGCGGTTAGAGAGACCCAGTACTTC.

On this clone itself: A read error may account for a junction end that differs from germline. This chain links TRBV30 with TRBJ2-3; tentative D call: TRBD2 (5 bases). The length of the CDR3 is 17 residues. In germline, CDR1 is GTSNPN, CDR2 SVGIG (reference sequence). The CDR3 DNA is TGTGCCTGGGCCGGTTCAAGGGAGCCATTTCGCACCGATACGCAGTATTTT. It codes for CAWAGSREPFRTDTQYF.

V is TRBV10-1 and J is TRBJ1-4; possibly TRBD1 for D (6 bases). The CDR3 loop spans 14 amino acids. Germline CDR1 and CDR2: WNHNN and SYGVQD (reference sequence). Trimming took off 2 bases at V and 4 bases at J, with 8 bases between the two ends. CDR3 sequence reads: CASSEGQNNEKLFF. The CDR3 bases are TGCGCCAGCAGTGAGGGACAGAATAATGAAAAACTGTTTTTT.

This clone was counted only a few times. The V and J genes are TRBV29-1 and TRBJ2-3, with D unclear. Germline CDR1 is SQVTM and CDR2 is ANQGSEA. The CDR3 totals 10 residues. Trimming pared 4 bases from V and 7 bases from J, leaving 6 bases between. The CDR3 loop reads CSVGGNTQYF. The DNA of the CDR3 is TGCAGCGTTGGTGGAAATACGCAGTATTTT.

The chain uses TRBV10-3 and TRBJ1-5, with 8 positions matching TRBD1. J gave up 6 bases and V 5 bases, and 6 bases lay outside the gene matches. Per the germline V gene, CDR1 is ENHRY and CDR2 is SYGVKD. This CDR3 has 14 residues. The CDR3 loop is CAISPDRAGQPQHF. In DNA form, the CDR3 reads TGTGCCATCAGTCCGGACAGGGCAGGTCAGCCCCAGCATTTT.

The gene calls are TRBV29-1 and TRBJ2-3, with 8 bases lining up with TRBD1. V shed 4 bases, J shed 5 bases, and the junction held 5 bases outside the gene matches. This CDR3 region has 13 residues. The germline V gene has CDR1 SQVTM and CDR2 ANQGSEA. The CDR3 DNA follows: TGCAGCGTTGGTCAGGGGGCAGGAGATACGCAGTATTTT. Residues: CSVGQGAGDTQYF.

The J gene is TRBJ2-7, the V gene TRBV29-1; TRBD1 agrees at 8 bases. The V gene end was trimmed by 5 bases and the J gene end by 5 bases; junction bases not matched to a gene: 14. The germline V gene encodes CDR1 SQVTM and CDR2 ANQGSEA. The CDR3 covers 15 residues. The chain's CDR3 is CSVFTMVQGENEQYF. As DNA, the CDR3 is TGCAGCGTTTTTACTATGGTACAGGGGGAGAACGAGCAGTACTTC.

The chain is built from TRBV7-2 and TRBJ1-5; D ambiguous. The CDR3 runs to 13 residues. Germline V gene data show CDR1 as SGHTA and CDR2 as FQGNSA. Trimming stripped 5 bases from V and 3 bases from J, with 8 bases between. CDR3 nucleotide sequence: TGTGCCAGCAGCCTGACACTCAATCAGCCCCAGCATTTT. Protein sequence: CASSLTLNQPQHF. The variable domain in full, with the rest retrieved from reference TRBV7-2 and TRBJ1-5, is GAGVSQSPSNKVTEKGKDVELRCDPISGHTALYWYRQSLGQGLEFLIYFQGNSAPDKSGLPSDRFSAERTGGSVSTLTIQRTQQEDSAVYLCASSLTLNQPQHFGDGTRLSIL.

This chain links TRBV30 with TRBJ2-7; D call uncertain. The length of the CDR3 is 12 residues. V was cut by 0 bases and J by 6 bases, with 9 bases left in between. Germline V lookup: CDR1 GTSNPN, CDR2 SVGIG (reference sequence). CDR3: CAWSVLDAEQYF. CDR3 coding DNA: TGTGCCTGGAGTGTTCTTGATGCCGAGCAGTACTTC. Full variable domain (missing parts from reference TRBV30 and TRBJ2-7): SQTIHQWPATLVQPVGSPLSLECTVEGTSNPNLYWYRQAAGRGLQLLFYSVGIGQISSEVPQNLSASRPQDRQFILSSKKLLLSDSGFYLCAWSVLDAEQYFGPGTRLTVT.

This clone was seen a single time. CDR3 coding DNA: TGTGCCAGCAGCTTAGGGACAGGGAGTTCTGAGACCCAGTACTTC. It specifies CASSLGTGSSETQYF. The V call is TRBV7-9, the J call TRBJ2-5, with 8 bases identical to TRBD1. From germline, CDR1 is SEHNR and CDR2 FQNEAQ (reference sequence). The V segment lost 1 base and the J segment 5 bases; nucleotides outside the gene matches: 6. CDR3 size: 15 residues.

CDR3 bases: TGTGCCAGCAGTGAAGCGCTACAGGGGGCCGGTCAGCCCCAGCATTTT. Residues: CASSEALQGAGQPQHF. V gene TRBV6-1 combines with J gene TRBJ1-5; 9 positions agree with TRBD1. The CDR3 length is 16 residues. Germline V lookup: CDR1 MNHNS, CDR2 SASEGT. J lost 6 bases, V lost 0 bases, and 6 bases had no gene match.

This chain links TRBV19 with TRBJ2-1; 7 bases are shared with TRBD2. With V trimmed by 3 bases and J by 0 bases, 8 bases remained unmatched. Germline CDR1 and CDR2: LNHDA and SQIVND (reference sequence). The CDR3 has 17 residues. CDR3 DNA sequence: TGTGCCAGTAGTATCCCCATCGGCGGGAGCTCCTACAATGAGCAGTTCTTC. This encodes CASSIPIGGSSYNEQFF.

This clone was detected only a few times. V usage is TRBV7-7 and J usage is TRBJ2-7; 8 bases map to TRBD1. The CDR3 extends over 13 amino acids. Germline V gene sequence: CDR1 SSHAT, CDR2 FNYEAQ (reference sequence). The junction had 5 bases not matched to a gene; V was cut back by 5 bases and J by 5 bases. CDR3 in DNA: TGTGCCAGCAGCCGGGACAGGTCCGACGAGCAGTACTTC. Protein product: CASSRDRSDEQYF.

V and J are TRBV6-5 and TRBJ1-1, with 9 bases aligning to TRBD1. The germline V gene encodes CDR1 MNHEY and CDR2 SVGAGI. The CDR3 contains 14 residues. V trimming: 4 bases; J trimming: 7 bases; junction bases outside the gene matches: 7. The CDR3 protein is CASSLGTGWVEAFF. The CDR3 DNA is TGTGCCAGCAGTTTAGGGACAGGGTGGGTTGAAGCTTTCTTT.

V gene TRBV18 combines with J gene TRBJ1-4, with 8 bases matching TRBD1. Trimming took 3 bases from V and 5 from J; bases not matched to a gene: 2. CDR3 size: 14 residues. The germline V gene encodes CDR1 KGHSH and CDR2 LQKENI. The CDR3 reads CASSPTGENEKLFF. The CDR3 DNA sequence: TGTGCCAGCTCACCGACAGGGGAGAATGAAAAACTGTTTTTT.

In nucleotides, the CDR3 is TGTGCCAGCACTCCGGGACTAGCGGGACTTACCTACAATGAGCAGTTCTTC. Translating gives CASTPGLAGLTYNEQFF. The chain has TRBV7-8 and TRBJ2-1, with 13 bases lining up with TRBD2. CDR1 SGHVS and CDR2 FQNEAQ come from the germline V gene. V shed 7 bases and J 2 bases; nucleotides not matched to a gene: 8. This CDR3 has 17 residues.

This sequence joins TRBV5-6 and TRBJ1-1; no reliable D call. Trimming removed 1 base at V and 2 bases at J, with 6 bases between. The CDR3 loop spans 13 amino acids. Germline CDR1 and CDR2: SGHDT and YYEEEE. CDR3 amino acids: CASSLLRNTEAFF. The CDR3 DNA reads TGTGCCAGCAGCTTGCTGCGCAACACTGAAGCTTTCTTT.

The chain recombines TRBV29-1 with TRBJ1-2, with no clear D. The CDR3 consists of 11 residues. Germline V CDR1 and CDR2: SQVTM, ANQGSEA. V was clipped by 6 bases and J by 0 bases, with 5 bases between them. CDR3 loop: CSVSSNYGYTF. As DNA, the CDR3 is TGCAGCGTGAGCTCTAACTATGGCTACACCTTC.

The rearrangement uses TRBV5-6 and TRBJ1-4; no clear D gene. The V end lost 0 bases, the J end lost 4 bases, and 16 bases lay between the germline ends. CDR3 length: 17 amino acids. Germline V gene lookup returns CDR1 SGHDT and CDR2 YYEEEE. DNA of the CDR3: TGTGCCAGCAGCTTGGGGTCGCAAGACGTGGGTAATGAAAAACTGTTTTTT. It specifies CASSLGSQDVGNEKLFF.

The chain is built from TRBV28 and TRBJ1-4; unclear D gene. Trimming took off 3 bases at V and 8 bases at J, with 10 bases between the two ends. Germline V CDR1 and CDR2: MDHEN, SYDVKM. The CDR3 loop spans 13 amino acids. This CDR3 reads CASSFVNEEKLFF. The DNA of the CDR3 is TGTGCCAGCAGTTTCGTTAATGAAGAAAAACTGTTTTTT. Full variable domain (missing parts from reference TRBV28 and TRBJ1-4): DVKVTQSSRYLVKRTGEKVFLECVQDMDHENMFWYRQDPGLGLRLIYFSYDVKMKEKGDIPEGYSVSREKKERFSLILESASTNQTSMYLCASSFVNEEKLFFGSGTQLSVL.